A single sample is the source of the 17 T cell receptor beta chains below, sequenced in a study of tumor-infiltrating lymphocytes in primary liver carcinoma. Blood RNA came from unsorted whole blood; germline DNA was also extracted. Total RNA amounting to about 520 ng was the source from which TCR beta cDNA was made with a constant-region primer. Generation of the TCR beta libraries relied on three nested multiplex PCR rounds using slightly modified ARM-PCR. TRBV1-TRBV30 forward primers and a C-beta reverse primer were used in the first two PCR rounds, which each ran for 10 cycles. Via MiXCR, TCRdb re-called the multiplex PCR reads, giving one row per CDR3 protein. The sample lists approximately 340,000 distinct CDR3 sequences; roughly 61% were seen once. The specimen sequenced was peripheral blood. These receptors were obtained from a man aged 40-49 years with primary liver carcinoma and hepatitis B virus infection.

This clonotype was found a few times. The rearrangement joins TRBV5-1 to TRBJ1-1; D gene unclear. V lost 2 bases, J lost 1 base, and 12 bases lay in between. CDR1 and CDR2 (germline): SGHRS, YFSETQ. CDR3 length: 15 amino acids. The CDR3 nucleotides read TGCGCCAGCAGCTTTTTACCGACTGAGAACACTGAAGCTTTCTTT. It translates to CASSFLPTENTEAFF.

Worth noting for this clonotype: A much larger clone lies one base from this, so it may be a read error. This sequence joins TRBV6-5 and TRBJ2-2, with D possibly being TRBD1 (5 bases). Trimming took 1 base from V and 9 from J, leaving 12 bases between them. The CDR3 length is 14 residues. The V gene's germline CDR1 is MNHEY and CDR2 SVGAGI. CDR3 bases: TGTGCCAGCAGTTACTTCAGGGTTCCCCGGGAGCTGTTTTTT. Amino acid sequence: CASSYFRVPRELFF.

This chain connects TRBV28 to TRBJ2-5; D is unclear. The ends were cut back, 3 bases at V and 2 bases at J, with 10 bases in the middle. This CDR3 spans 14 amino acids. Germline-derived CDR1 and CDR2 are MDHEN and SYDVKM. The CDR3 DNA follows: TGTGCCAGCAGTTTTTTCAGCGATCAAGAGACCCAGTACTTC. It yields the protein CASSFFSDQETQYF.

This clonotype was seen at least ten times. CDR3 bases: TGTGCCAACCTGGGGGGGGCGCGAGATACGCAGTATTTT. It is translated as CANLGGARDTQYF. The chain links TRBV6-6 to TRBJ2-3, with D perhaps matching TRBD2 (7 bases). V was shortened by 10 bases and J by 5 bases, with 16 bases between the two germline ends. The germline CDR1 and CDR2 sequences are MNHNY and SVGAGI (reference sequence). CDR3 size: 13 residues.

A word on this clonotype: A read error is possible here, since a much larger clone lies one base away. V and J are TRBV6-5 and TRBJ2-1; 14 positions match TRBD2. The CDR3 runs to 15 residues. V lost 7 bases, J lost 8 bases, and 7 bases stayed unmatched. Germline V gene data show CDR1 as MNHEY and CDR2 as SVGAGI. The CDR3 DNA follows: TGTGCCAGCACCCCGACTAGCGGGAGGGTCTATGAGCAGTTCTTC. It codes for CASTPTSGRVYEQFF.

The chain joins TRBV5-5 to TRBJ2-3, with 10 bases identical to TRBD2. Trimming at V came to 4 bases and at J to 2 bases, leaving 7 bases not matched to a gene. CDR3 length equals 16 residues. The germline V gene encodes CDR1 SGHKS and CDR2 YYEKEE (reference sequence). The CDR3 DNA is TGTGCCAGCAGCCCGGGAGCGGGAGGGCCCACAGATACGCAGTATTTT. Its translation: CASSPGAGGPTDTQYF.

In its sample, this clonotype was seen many times. The chain joins TRBV11-2 to TRBJ1-2; 10 positions match TRBD1. Per the germline V gene, CDR1 is SGHAT and CDR2 is FQNNGV. CDR3 size: 15 residues. V gave up 1 base and J gave up 5 bases; unmatched junction bases: 4. DNA of the CDR3: TGTGCCAGCAGCTTAGCCGGGGACAGGGGTTATGGCTACACCTTC. Protein product: CASSLAGDRGYGYTF.

This clonotype has a count of ten or more. The chain joins TRBV11-2 to TRBJ2-1; 8 bases are shared with TRBD1. This CDR3 spans 14 amino acids. Germline CDR1 and CDR2: SGHAT and FQNNGV. Trimming took 4 bases from V and 8 from J; bases not matched to a gene: 7. CDR3 region: CASSSGQGFHEQFF. CDR3 sequence (DNA): TGTGCCAGCAGCTCTGGACAGGGTTTTCATGAGCAGTTCTTC.

This clonotype was counted ten times or more. A much larger clone differs by one base, so this may be a read error. This rearrangement joins TRBV5-4 to TRBJ2-3; a possible D gene is TRBD2 (5 bases). V lost 2 bases and J 1 base, leaving 5 bases between the germline ends. The CDR3 totals 13 residues. Germline V gives CDR1 SGHNT, CDR2 YYREEE (reference sequence). The CDR3 region is CASSFGGTDTQYF. The CDR3, as DNA: TGTGCCAGCAGCTTCGGGGGCACAGATACGCAGTATTTT.

This chain connects TRBV28 to TRBJ2-2; 8 bases are a match to TRBD2. V lost 5 bases to trimming and J lost 4 bases; unmatched junction nucleotides: 6. The CDR3 extends over 15 amino acids. Germline V gene lookup returns CDR1 MDHEN and CDR2 SYDVKM. The CDR3 region is CASSKSGRVTGELFF. The CDR3 DNA reads as TGTGCCAGCAGTAAATCCGGGAGGGTCACCGGGGAGCTGTTTTTT.

This rearrangement joins TRBV6-2 or TRBV6-3 to TRBJ2-7; a weak D match, TRBD2 (5 bases). V gave up 8 bases and J gave up 3 bases, with 11 bases separating them. The CDR3 is made up of 12 amino acids. CDR1 is MNHEY, CDR2 SVGEGT, per germline. For the CDR3, the DNA is TGTGCCAGCGAGAGAGGGAACTACGAGCAGTACTTC. It encodes CASERGNYEQYF.

This clonotype showed up many times. The chain employs TRBV11-2 and TRBJ2-7, with D maybe TRBD1 (5 bases). This CDR3 region has 13 residues. Germline values: CDR1 SGHAT, CDR2 FQNNGV. The germline V and J ends were trimmed by 3 bases and 3 bases, with 9 bases remaining between them. The CDR3 bases are TGTGCCAGCAGCTTCGGACACGTCTACGAGCAGTACTTC. Protein: CASSFGHVYEQYF.

As regards this clonotype: A read error may be the cause here, since a much bigger clone is one base away. The chain employs TRBV12-3 or TRBV12-4 and TRBJ2-7, with 7 bases fitting TRBD1. Unmatched junction bases numbered 9, after V lost 0 bases and J lost 7 bases. The CDR3 spans 15 residues. In nucleotides, the CDR3 is TGTGCCAGCAGTTTAGCGGTGACAGGGCTGGGTGAGCAGTACTTC. Translating it yields CASSLAVTGLGEQYF.

This clonotype was seen many times. At one boundary the junction diverges from the germline segment, which might be a read error. The genes are TRBV6-1 and TRBJ2-1; 11 nucleotides line up with TRBD2. The CDR3 contains 15 residues. Germline V CDR1 and CDR2: MNHNS, SASEGT. The CDR3 reads CASSEGTSGANEQFF. The DNA of the CDR3 is TGTGCCAGCAGCGAAGGGACTAGCGGAGCTAATGAGCAGTTCTTC.

This clonotype was counted many times. The CDR3 region is CASSGRDTQYF. DNA for the CDR3: TGTGCCAGCAGTGGGAGAGATACGCAGTATTTT. The chain employs TRBV6-6 and TRBJ2-3; maybe TRBD2 (5 bases). This CDR3 comprises 11 residues. CDR1 is MNHNY and CDR2 is SVGAGI in the germline V gene (reference sequence). The ends were cut back, 5 bases at V and 5 bases at J, with 5 bases in the middle.

In this sample, this clonotype turned up once. The DNA of the CDR3 is TGTGCCAGCAGCCTAAGTCGGCCCCTGGCAGGGGGCTACTACGAGCAGTACTTC. Residues: CASSLSRPLAGGYYEQYF. The gene calls are TRBV11-2 and TRBJ2-7; 8 bases are a match to TRBD1. V was clipped by 5 bases and J by 3 bases; unmatched bases: 18. CDR1 is SGHAT and CDR2 is FQNNGV in the germline V gene. CDR3 size: 18 residues. The variable domain in full, completed from reference TRBV11-2 and TRBJ2-7, reads EAGVAQSPRYKIIEKRQSVAFWCNPISGHATLYWYQQILGQGPKLLIQFQNNGVVDDSQLPKDRFSAERLKGVDSTLKIQPAKLEDSAVYLCASSLSRPLAGGYYEQYFGPGTRLTVT.

As for this clonotype: The junction shows a germline mismatch at one end, possibly a read error. The V call is TRBV6-1, the J call TRBJ2-2; 8 bases agree with TRBD2. The CDR3 runs to 14 residues. CDR1 is MNHNS and CDR2 is SASEGT in the germline V gene. The DNA for the CDR3 is TGTACCAGCAACCGGGAGGGAGACACCGGGGGGCTGTTTTTT. This encodes CTSNREGDTGGLFF.